A selection of T cell receptor beta chains follows, all from one sample in a study of identical twins. TCRdb called the 5' RACE reads again in MiXCR, with one record for every CDR3 protein. This sample has approximately 490,000 distinct CDR3 sequences; 20% to 25% occur once, and the top ten carry 0.48%. These records were also assigned to another study, of yellow fever vaccine responses in identical twins.

The source material was CD4+ T cells sorted from blood. The receptors shown here come from a woman between 18 and 29 years old in good health. CDR3s include the opening cysteine and the closing phenylalanine or tryptophan. A D gene is named only where the DNA matches it firmly. A clone size is listed for some rows: how often the clone was seen (once, few, many), or a class if it is expanded.

clone_size,d_call,j_call,v_call,cdr3_nt,cdr3_aa
few,TRBD1,TRBJ1-1,TRBV6-5,TGTGCCAGCAGTTACGGGGACAGGGGTTCTACTGAAGCTTTCTTT,CASSYGDRGSTEAFF
-,-,TRBJ2-1,TRBV6-2/TRBV6-3,TGTGCCAGCAGTTACTCACGGAGTTGGGGAAATGAGCAGTTCTTC,CASSYSRSWGNEQFF
few,-,TRBJ2-2,TRBV24-1,TGTGCCACCAGTGATTTGCTGAGTCCGAACACCGGGGAGCTGTTTTTT,CATSDLLSPNTGELFF
-,-,TRBJ2-7,TRBV7-9,TGTGCCAGCAGCTTAGCCCGGAACTACGAGCAGTACTTC,CASSLARNYEQYF
-,-,TRBJ2-7,TRBV5-1,TGCGCCAGCAGCTGGTCGGACAGTGACTACGAGCAGTACTTC,CASSWSDSDYEQYF
many,-,TRBJ2-1,TRBV24-1,TGTGCCACCAGTGAGGCAGGGCTTGGCCTGAGAATCAGTGAGCAGTTCTTC,CATSEAGLGLRISEQFF
few,-,TRBJ1-1,TRBV6-1,TGTGCCAGCAGACTTGCTACTACTCAGGGGAACACTGAAGCTTTCTTT,CASRLATTQGNTEAFF
few,-,TRBJ2-3,TRBV9,TGTGCCAGCAGCGTAGGTGGCTACCGAAACACAGATACGCAGTATTTT,CASSVGGYRNTDTQYF
-,-,TRBJ2-6,TRBV5-1,TGCGCCAGCAAGGGTCCCCTCTCTGGGGCCAACGTCCTGACTTTC,CASKGPLSGANVLTF
few,-,TRBJ2-3,TRBV2,TGTGCCAGCAGTGAGGGGGTTTACACAGATACGCAGTATTTT,CASSEGVYTDTQYF
-,TRBD1,TRBJ2-2,TRBV6-1,TGTGCCAGCAAAAGGACAGGTTCGAACACCGGGGAGCTGTTTTTT,CASKRTGSNTGELFF
-,TRBD1,TRBJ2-1,TRBV6-1,TGTGCCAGCAGTCCCTTGGGACAGGGTCCCTACAATGAGCAGTTCTTC,CASSPLGQGPYNEQFF
-,TRBD2,TRBJ2-1,TRBV29-1,TGCAGCGCCCCTACTAGCGGGCCTACCTACAATGAGCAGTTCTTC,CSAPTSGPTYNEQFF
-,TRBD2,TRBJ2-7,TRBV20-1,TGCAGTGCTAGTGGTCTAGCGGGGAGCTCCTACGAGCAGTACTTC,CSASGLAGSSYEQYF
many,-,TRBJ2-1,TRBV6-2/TRBV6-3,TGTGCCAGCAGAGCGAGAGGCTCCTACAATGAGCAGTTCTTC,CASRARGSYNEQFF
-,TRBD2,TRBJ2-2,TRBV15,TGTGCCACCAGCAGAGATTTCCTAGCGGGAGATAGCGGGGAGCTGTTTTTT,CATSRDFLAGDSGELFF
-,-,TRBJ2-5,TRBV21-1,TGTGCCAGCAGCAAAGAGGATCAAGAGACCCAGTACTTC,CASSKEDQETQYF
few,TRBD1,TRBJ1-2,TRBV10-3,TGTGCCATCAGAATGGGACAGGGCTATGGCTACACCTTC,CAIRMGQGYGYTF
-,-,TRBJ1-2,TRBV4-1,TGCGCCAGCAGCCAAGATACTATTAGGACCGCCCTACATGGCTACACCTTC,CASSQDTIRTALHGYTF
-,-,TRBJ2-1,TRBV4-1,TGCGCCAGCAGCCCCACCCCGGGTGGTCCGAGCTCCTACAATGAGCAGTTCTTC,CASSPTPGGPSSYNEQFF
-,TRBD1,TRBJ1-1,TRBV5-1,TGCGCCAGCAGCTTGACAGGGGCGAACACTGAAGCTTTCTTT,CASSLTGANTEAFF
few,TRBD2,TRBJ2-3,TRBV20-1,TGCAGTGCTAGAAAGACTAGCTTCGCAGATACGCAGTATTTT,CSARKTSFADTQYF
-,-,TRBJ2-5,TRBV29-1,TGCAGCGTTGGGTATACAACAGGGATTGGCGAGACCCAGTACTTC,CSVGYTTGIGETQYF
-,-,TRBJ2-5,TRBV29-1,TGCAGCGCCAACCAGTTGGTGTCAGAGACCCAGTACTTC,CSANQLVSETQYF
-,-,TRBJ1-1,TRBV19,TGTGCCACTACACGCAAGGTGTATGGTATGAACACTGAAGCTTTCTTT,CATTRKVYGMNTEAFF
few,-,TRBJ2-2,TRBV3-1,TGTGCCAGCAGGCCCACACAGAGTACCGGGGAGCTGTTTTTT,CASRPTQSTGELFF
few,-,TRBJ2-2,TRBV12-3/TRBV12-4,TGTGCCAGCAGACCCGGACAGAGATTGAACACCGGGGAGCTGTTTTTT,CASRPGQRLNTGELFF
-,-,TRBJ2-1,TRBV24-1,TGTGCCACCAGTGATCCCTCGGCTACAGGAATCTACAATGAGCAGTTCTTC,CATSDPSATGIYNEQFF
-,TRBD1,TRBJ2-5,TRBV12-3/TRBV12-4,TGTGCCAGCAGCTCACCGGGACAGGCTAGTGAGACCCAGTACTTC,CASSSPGQASETQYF
-,-,TRBJ2-2,TRBV12-3/TRBV12-4,TGTGCCAGCAGAAGGCAGGGAGCCGCGAACACCGGGGAGCTGTTTTTT,CASRRQGAANTGELFF
-,TRBD1,TRBJ1-2,TRBV12-3/TRBV12-4,TGTGCCAGCAGTTTGTCAGGGGGCGAGGGTGGCTACACCTTC,CASSLSGGEGGYTF
few,TRBD2,TRBJ2-3,TRBV9,TGTGCCAGCAGCATCGGACTAGCGGGGACTTCCACAGATACGCAGTATTTT,CASSIGLAGTSTDTQYF
few,-,TRBJ2-7,TRBV7-3,TGTGCCAGCAGCCGCCGGGACACCACCTACGAGCAGTACTTC,CASSRRDTTYEQYF
-,TRBD1,TRBJ2-6,TRBV4-1,TGCGCCAGCAGCCACAGTAAGGGACAGCTCTTCTCTGGGGCCAACGTCCTGACTTTC,CASSHSKGQLFSGANVLTF
few,-,TRBJ1-6,TRBV5-5,TGTGCCAGCAGCTTGGCTATTGGGAATAATTCACCCCTCCACTTT,CASSLAIGNNSPLHF
few,TRBD1,TRBJ1-2,TRBV6-2/TRBV6-3,TGTGCCAGCAGCCAAACCCCACAGGGGGCCCACGGCTACACCTTC,CASSQTPQGAHGYTF
-,-,TRBJ2-1,TRBV5-1,TGCGCCAGCACCCCTCTTGAGGGATCTTCAAATGAGCAGTTCTTC,CASTPLEGSSNEQFF
-,-,TRBJ1-1,TRBV3-1,TGTGCCAGCAGCCAAGATTGGTGGGATGCGAAAGGTGAAGCTTTCTTT,CASSQDWWDAKGEAFF
few,-,TRBJ2-3,TRBV7-2,TGTGCCAGCAGCCACGGGATTTGGGATGCAGATACGCAGTATTTT,CASSHGIWDADTQYF
many,-,TRBJ1-4,TRBV12-3/TRBV12-4,TGTGCCAGCCGGGCGGGGGCTAGGGTTGAAAAACTGTTTTTT,CASRAGARVEKLFF
-,-,TRBJ2-2,TRBV12-3/TRBV12-4,TGTGCCAGCAGTTTAGGAGGGTGGGAGCTGTTTTTT,CASSLGGWELFF
many,-,TRBJ2-5,TRBV11-2,TGTGCCAGCAGTCCATGGACGGCCCAAGAGACCCAGTACTTC,CASSPWTAQETQYF
few,-,TRBJ1-2,TRBV10-3,TGTGCCATCAGTGAGGTCCTTACCGGCTCTGAAGGATACACCTTC,CAISEVLTGSEGYTF
once,-,TRBJ2-5,TRBV5-1,TGCGCCAGCAGCGCCCAAACGCCCCAAGAGACCCAGTACTTC,CASSAQTPQETQYF
few,-,TRBJ2-1,TRBV28,TGTGCCAGCAGTTTAAGACAGAGTTCCTACAATGAGCAGTTCTTC,CASSLRQSSYNEQFF
many,TRBD2,TRBJ2-1,TRBV5-1,TGCGCCAGCAGCTTGGCCAAGACTAGCGGAACTTACAATGAGCAGTTCTTC,CASSLAKTSGTYNEQFF